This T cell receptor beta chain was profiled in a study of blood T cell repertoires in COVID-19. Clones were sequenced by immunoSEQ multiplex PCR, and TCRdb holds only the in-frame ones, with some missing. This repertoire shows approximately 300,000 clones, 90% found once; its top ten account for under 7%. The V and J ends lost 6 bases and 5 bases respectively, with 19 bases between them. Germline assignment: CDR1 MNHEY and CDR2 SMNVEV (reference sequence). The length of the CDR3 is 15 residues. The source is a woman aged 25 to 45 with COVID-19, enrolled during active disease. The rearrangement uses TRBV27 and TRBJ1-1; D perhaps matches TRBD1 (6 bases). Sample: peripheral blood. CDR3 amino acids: CASSLRLGARTEAFF. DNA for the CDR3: TGTGCCAGCAGCCTTAGATTGGGGGCGAGGACTGAAGCTTTCTTT.